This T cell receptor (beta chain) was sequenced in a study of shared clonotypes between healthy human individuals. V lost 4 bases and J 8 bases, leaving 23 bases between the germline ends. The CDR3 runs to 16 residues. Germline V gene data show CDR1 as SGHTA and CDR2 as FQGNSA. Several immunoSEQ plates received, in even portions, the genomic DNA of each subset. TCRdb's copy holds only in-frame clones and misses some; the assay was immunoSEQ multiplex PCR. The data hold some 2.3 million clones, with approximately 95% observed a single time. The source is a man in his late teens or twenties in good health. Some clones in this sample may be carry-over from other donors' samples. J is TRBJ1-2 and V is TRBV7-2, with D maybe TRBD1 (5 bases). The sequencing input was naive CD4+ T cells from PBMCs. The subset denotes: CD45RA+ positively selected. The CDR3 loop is CASSSPGTVPGKGYTF. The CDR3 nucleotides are TGTGCCAGCAGCTCCCCCGGGACGGTACCCGGGAAGGGCTACACCTTC.